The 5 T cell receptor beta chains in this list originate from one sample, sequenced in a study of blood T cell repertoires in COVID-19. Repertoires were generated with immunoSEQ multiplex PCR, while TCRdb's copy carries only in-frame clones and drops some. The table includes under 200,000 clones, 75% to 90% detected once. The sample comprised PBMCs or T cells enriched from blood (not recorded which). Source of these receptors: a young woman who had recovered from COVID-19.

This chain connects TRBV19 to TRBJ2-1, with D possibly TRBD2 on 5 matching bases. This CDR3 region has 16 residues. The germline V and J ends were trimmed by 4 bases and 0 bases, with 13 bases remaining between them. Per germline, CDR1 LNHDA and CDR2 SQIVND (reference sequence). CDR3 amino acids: CASSKQRTYSYNEQFF. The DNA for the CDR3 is TGTGCCAGTAGTAAACAGCGGACTTACTCCTACAATGAGCAGTTCTTC.

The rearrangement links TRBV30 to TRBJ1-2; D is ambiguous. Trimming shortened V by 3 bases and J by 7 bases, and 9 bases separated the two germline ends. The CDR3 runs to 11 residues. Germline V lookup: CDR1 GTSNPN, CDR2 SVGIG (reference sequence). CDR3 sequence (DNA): TGTGCCTGGAGGACTGTATTTGGCTACACCTTC. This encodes CAWRTVFGYTF.

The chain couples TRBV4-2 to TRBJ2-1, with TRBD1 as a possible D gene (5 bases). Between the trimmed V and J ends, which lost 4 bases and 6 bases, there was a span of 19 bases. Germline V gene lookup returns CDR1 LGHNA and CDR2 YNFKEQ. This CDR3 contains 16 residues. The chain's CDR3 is CASSRPPAGAGNEQFF. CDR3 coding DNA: TGTGCCAGCAGCCGTCCGCCGGCTGGGGCCGGCAATGAGCAGTTCTTC.

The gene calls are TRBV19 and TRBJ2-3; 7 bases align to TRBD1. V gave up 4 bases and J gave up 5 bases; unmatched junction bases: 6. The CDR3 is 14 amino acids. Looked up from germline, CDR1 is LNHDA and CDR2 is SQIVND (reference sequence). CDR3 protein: CASSRTGAGDTQYF. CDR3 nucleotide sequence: TGTGCCAGTAGTAGAACAGGGGCGGGAGATACGCAGTATTTT.

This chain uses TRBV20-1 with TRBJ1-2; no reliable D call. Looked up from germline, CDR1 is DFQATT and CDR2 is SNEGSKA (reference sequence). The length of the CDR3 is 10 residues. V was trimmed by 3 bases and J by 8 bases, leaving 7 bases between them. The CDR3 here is CSASPVGYTF. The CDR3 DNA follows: TGCAGTGCTAGCCCCGTCGGCTACACCTTC.